The 29 T cell receptor beta chains in this list originate from one sample, sequenced in a study of beta chain features in type 1 diabetes. Study outcomes and limitations: In every one of the four CD4+ subsets, TCRB CDR3s were moderately but significantly shorter in Type 1 diabetes patients.

For these TCRs, the target antigens are not known. Expressed TCRB transcripts were sequenced because the isolated RNA had all been reverse transcribed beforehand. Clones were read by immunoSEQ multiplex PCR, and TCRdb kept only the in-frame ones, dropping some. The sample carries some 350,000 clones, 9.6% recorded once. Sequencing was carried out using central memory CD4+ T cells from blood. These receptors came from a man aged 25-45 years with type 1 diabetes.

In this sample, this clone turned up a few times. The chain couples TRBV10-2 to TRBJ2-1, with 8 bases lining up with TRBD2. J was trimmed by 3 bases and V by 7 bases; bases with no gene match: 11. The length of the CDR3 is 16 residues. CDR1 is WSHSY, CDR2 SAAADI, per germline. This chain's CDR3 is CASIGTGTRDYNEQFF. The CDR3 DNA sequence: TGCGCCAGCATAGGAACCGGGACTAGGGACTACAATGAGCAGTTCTTC.

This chain connects TRBV4-1 to TRBJ2-7; TRBD2 matches 10 bases. The CDR3 has 18 amino acids. Trimming at V came to 0 bases and at J to 7 bases, leaving 15 bases not matched to a gene. The V gene's germline CDR1 is MGHRA and CDR2 YSYEKL. This CDR3 reads CASSQDRGSGRPPREQYF. The CDR3 DNA is TGCGCCAGCAGCCAAGATAGGGGTAGCGGGAGGCCCCCTCGGGAGCAGTACTTC.

V gene TRBV7-3 combines with J gene TRBJ2-3; D tentatively reads TRBD1 or TRBD2 (6 bases each). The length of the CDR3 is 16 residues. Between the trimmed V and J ends, which lost 5 bases and 3 bases, there was a span of 18 bases. Per the germline V gene, CDR1 is SGHTA and CDR2 is FQGTGA. This CDR3 reads CASSPRLGGHTDTQYF. CDR3 nucleotides: TGTGCCAGCAGCCCCCGGTTAGGGGGGCATACAGATACGCAGTATTTT.

This clone was counted a few times. V is TRBV6-1 and J is TRBJ2-7; no reliable D call. This CDR3 is 14 amino acids long. From germline, CDR1 is MNHNS and CDR2 SASEGT. Trimming removed 4 bases at V and 1 base at J, with 11 bases between. This CDR3 reads CASSVELRSYEQYF. The CDR3 DNA reads as TGTGCCAGCAGTGTGGAGCTCCGATCCTACGAGCAGTACTTC.

This clone has a handful of counts. The rearrangement uses TRBV11-2 and TRBJ2-7; no definite D call. V lost 6 bases and J lost 2, with 8 bases in between. This CDR3 contains 12 residues. Germline V gene data show CDR1 as SGHAT and CDR2 as FQNNGV. CDR3 sequence reads: CASSYGPYEQYF. CDR3 coding DNA: TGTGCCAGCAGTTATGGCCCCTACGAGCAGTACTTC.

V usage is TRBV7-2 and J usage is TRBJ2-7; 7 bases line up with TRBD1. With V trimmed by 8 bases and J by 4 bases, 5 bases remained unmatched. The CDR3 length is 12 residues. Germline loops: CDR1 SGHTA, CDR2 FQGNSA. This chain's CDR3 is CASSGQRYEQYF. The DNA for the CDR3 is TGTGCCAGCTCGGGACAGAGATACGAGCAGTACTTC.

In this sample, this clone turned up a few times. The rearrangement joins TRBV18 to TRBJ2-2; unclear D gene. The CDR3 has 15 residues. V dropped 2 bases and J dropped 1 base, with 8 bases sitting between them. Germline V gene data show CDR1 as KGHSH and CDR2 as LQKENI. CDR3 residues: CASSPSAENTGELFF. The CDR3 nucleotides are TGTGCCAGCTCACCATCCGCGGAGAACACCGGGGAGCTGTTTTTT. The full variable domain, completed using reference TRBV18 and TRBJ2-2, is NAGVMQNPRHLVRRRGQEARLRCSPMKGHSHVYWYRQLPEEGLKFMVYLQKENIIDESGMPKERFSAEFPKEGPSILRIQQVVRGDSAAYFCASSPSAENTGELFFGEGSRLTVL.

This clone appeared a few times. V is TRBV7-9 and J is TRBJ2-1; TRBD2 is a possible D gene (5 bases). The CDR3 length is 16 residues. Trimming took 2 bases from V and 5 from J, leaving 16 bases between them. The germline V gene has CDR1 SEHNR and CDR2 FQNEAQ (reference sequence). DNA of the CDR3: TGTGCCAGCAGCTTAATAGCTCCGGACTTCGACAATGAGCAGTTCTTC. Its protein is CASSLIAPDFDNEQFF. The complete variable domain, with remaining parts taken from reference TRBV7-9 and TRBJ2-1, reads DTGVSQNPRHKITKRGQNVTFRCDPISEHNRLYWYRQTLGQGPEFLTYFQNEAQLEKSRLLSDRFSAERPKGSFSTLEIQRTEQGDSAMYLCASSLIAPDFDNEQFFGPGTRLTVL.

The rearrangement links TRBV5-4 to TRBJ1-1, with D unresolved. This CDR3 is built from 14 residues. The ends were cut back, 0 bases at V and 1 base at J, with 7 bases in the middle. Germline V gene lookup returns CDR1 SGHNT and CDR2 YYREEE (reference sequence). The CDR3 region has the DNA TGTGCCAGCAGCTTGGTGGGGAAGAACACTGAAGCTTTCTTT. It codes for CASSLVGKNTEAFF. The full variable domain, completed using reference TRBV5-4 and TRBJ1-1, is ETGVTQSPTHLIKTRGQQVTLRCSSQSGHNTVSWYQQALGQGPQFIFQYYREEENGRGNFPPRFSGLQFPNYSSELNVNALELDDSALYLCASSLVGKNTEAFFGQGTRLTVV.

This clone was detected only once. The chain uses TRBV29-1 and TRBJ2-5; perhaps TRBD1 as D (6 bases). Trimming left V 6 bases short and J 11 bases short, with 25 bases between. This CDR3 has 14 amino acids. Germline CDR1 and CDR2: SQVTM and ANQGSEA. Here the CDR3 DNA reads TGCAGCGTACTACACAGGGCCGGAATAAGGGAGCAGTACTTC. Translation: CSVLHRAGIREQYF.

The chain employs TRBV5-4 and TRBJ2-6; D may be TRBD2 (5 bases). The germline V gene encodes CDR1 SGHNT and CDR2 YYREEE (reference sequence). Trimming cost V 9 bases and J 4 bases, with 14 bases left between them. The CDR3 has 14 residues. This CDR3 reads CATSDTGGANVLTF. As DNA, the CDR3 is TGTGCCACCTCCGATACGGGGGGGGCCAACGTCCTGACTTTC.

The chain recombines TRBV11-3 with TRBJ1-1; 8 positions agree with TRBD1. This CDR3 region has 15 residues. The V gene's germline CDR1 is SGHNT and CDR2 YENEEA. Trimming removed 5 bases from V and 1 base from J; junction bases left unmatched: 6. The CDR3 DNA sequence: TGTGCCAGCAGCGACGGACAGGGAGAGAACACTGAAGCTTTCTTT. It encodes CASSDGQGENTEAFF.

The table lists this clone with a few counts. The rearrangement links TRBV7-9 to TRBJ2-3; TRBD2 matches 7 bases. This CDR3 spans 15 amino acids. V was pared by 5 bases and J by 3 bases, with 8 bases of the junction left unmatched. Germline V gene data show CDR1 as SEHNR and CDR2 as FQNEAQ (reference sequence). In nucleotides, the CDR3 is TGTGCCAGCAGCCCCAGCGGGGCAGTGACAGATACGCAGTATTTT. Its translation: CASSPSGAVTDTQYF.

The chain links TRBV5-1 to TRBJ1-1; D is unclear. Germline CDR1 reads SGHRS; CDR2 reads YFSETQ. This CDR3 has 17 residues. V lost 0 bases, J lost 4 bases, and 19 bases lay in between. CDR3 sequence reads: CASSLDPNLLGSTEAFF. In DNA, the CDR3 is TGCGCCAGCAGCTTGGACCCCAATCTCCTAGGTAGCACTGAAGCTTTCTTT.

Comments on this clone: Other DNA sequences in the same sample also yield this CDR3. The chain is built from TRBV28 and TRBJ1-1; D uncertain. The germline V and J ends were trimmed by 5 bases and 4 bases, with 8 bases remaining between them. The CDR3 length is 12 residues. Germline CDR1 MDHEN, CDR2 SYDVKM. CDR3 nucleotides: TGTGCCAGCAGTCTCACACTCACTGAAGCTTTCTTT. It translates to CASSLTLTEAFF.

The chain links TRBV7-9 to TRBJ1-1; D gene uncertain. The CDR3 is made up of 15 amino acids. Looked up from germline, CDR1 is SEHNR and CDR2 is FQNEAQ (reference sequence). Trimming took 5 bases from V and 1 from J, leaving 14 bases between them. CDR3 sequence: CASSPSQRTNTEAFF. CDR3 DNA sequence: TGTGCCAGCAGCCCCTCACAGAGAACGAACACTGAAGCTTTCTTT.

In its sample, this clone was seen a few times. The chain links TRBV7-9 to TRBJ1-5, with D possibly TRBD1 on 6 matching bases. Germline CDR1 and CDR2: SEHNR and FQNEAQ (reference sequence). There are 14 residues in the CDR3. V shed 4 bases and J shed 3 bases, with 10 bases lying between them. CDR3 protein: CASSWDTYNQPQHF. CDR3 DNA sequence: TGTGCCAGCAGCTGGGACACATACAATCAGCCCCAGCATTTT.

This clone showed up just a few times. The chain employs TRBV9 and TRBJ2-3; D perhaps matches TRBD1 (6 bases). The CDR3 spans 16 residues. The V gene's germline CDR1 is SGDLS and CDR2 YYNGEE. The ends were cut back, 0 bases at V and 4 bases at J, with 15 bases in the middle. CDR3 DNA sequence: TGTGCCAGCAGCGTAGGGCCCCGGGGACACGCAGATACGCAGTATTTT. Translated: CASSVGPRGHADTQYF.

A few counts support this clone. V and J are TRBV9 and TRBJ2-2; the match to TRBD1 covers 9 bases. Trimming at V came to 4 bases and at J to 4 bases, leaving 5 bases not matched to a gene. The CDR3 sequence is 15 residues long. The germline CDR1 and CDR2 sequences are SGDLS and YYNGEE. CDR3 DNA: TGTGCCAGCAGCAAACAGGGGGCGGCCACCGGGGAGCTGTTTTTT. It is translated as CASSKQGAATGELFF.

V gene TRBV6-5 combines with J gene TRBJ1-1; no clear D. The V gene lost 5 bases and the J gene lost 7 bases, with 14 bases spanning the gap. Germline lookup yields CDR1 MNHEY and CDR2 SVGAGI. The CDR3 is 13 amino acids. Here the CDR3 DNA reads TGTGCCAGCAGTGAAAGGGAAAGCCGTGAAGCTTTCTTT. The encoded protein is CASSERESREAFF.

The V and J genes are TRBV19 and TRBJ2-7, with 9 bases aligning to TRBD1. Germline loops: CDR1 LNHDA, CDR2 SQIVND (reference sequence). With 5 bases clipped from V and 0 bases from J, the junction kept 5 bases outside the gene matches. The CDR3 is 15 residues long. The CDR3: CASSQGTGSSYEQYF. Here the CDR3 DNA reads TGTGCCAGTAGTCAAGGGACAGGGTCCTCCTACGAGCAGTACTTC.

The chain couples TRBV2 to TRBJ1-3; perhaps TRBD1 as D (6 bases). Germline values: CDR1 SNHLY, CDR2 FYNNEI. With 2 bases removed from V and 4 bases from J, the gap between germline ends came to 9 bases. The CDR3 consists of 14 residues. This CDR3 reads CASSEQGMGNTIYF. In nucleotides, the CDR3 is TGTGCCAGCAGTGAACAGGGGATGGGAAACACCATATATTTT.

This clone showed up many times. This chain links TRBV10-3 with TRBJ2-7; D uncertain. This CDR3 is built from 12 residues. Looked up from germline, CDR1 is ENHRY and CDR2 is SYGVKD. V lost 4 bases, J lost 2 bases, and 6 bases lay in between. The CDR3 protein is CAISAQAYEQYF. The DNA for the CDR3 is TGTGCCATCAGTGCACAAGCCTACGAGCAGTACTTC.

The chain couples TRBV5-1 to TRBJ2-1; D may be TRBD2 (5 bases). Germline assignment: CDR1 SGHRS and CDR2 YFSETQ. The CDR3 totals 16 residues. V lost 2 bases, J lost 2 bases, and 14 bases lay in between. The CDR3 is CASSLVGDSAYNEQFF. For the CDR3, the DNA is TGCGCCAGCAGCTTAGTCGGGGATTCGGCCTACAATGAGCAGTTCTTC.

The table lists this clone with a few counts. The chain combines TRBV5-4 with TRBJ2-5; D is possibly TRBD2 (6 bases). CDR3 size: 15 residues. The germline V gene has CDR1 SGHNT and CDR2 YYREEE (reference sequence). With 4 bases removed from V and 2 bases from J, the gap between germline ends came to 15 bases. DNA for the CDR3: TGTGCCAGCAGCCAAAGAGCGGGCCGGCAAGAGACCCAGTACTTC. Encoded protein: CASSQRAGRQETQYF.

The V and J genes are TRBV5-4 and TRBJ2-5; the match to TRBD2 covers 9 bases. V trimming: 3 bases; J trimming: 2 bases; junction bases outside the gene matches: 11. The CDR3 is 17 residues long. Germline loops: CDR1 SGHNT, CDR2 YYREEE (reference sequence). The CDR3 nucleotides read TGTGCCAGCAGCTCAGGAACTTTAGCGGGGGTTCAAGAGACCCAGTACTTC. This gives the protein CASSSGTLAGVQETQYF.

This clone was counted at least ten times. The chain links TRBV29-1 to TRBJ2-3; D call uncertain. The germline CDR1 and CDR2 sequences are SQVTM and ANQGSEA. The CDR3 is 11 residues long. CDR3 protein: CSIRSGDTQYF. Written as DNA, the CDR3 is TGCAGTATACGGTCCGGGGATACGCAGTATTTT.

V usage is TRBV5-5 and J usage is TRBJ2-7, with a possible D match to TRBD2 (5 bases). Germline CDR1 SGHKS, CDR2 YYEKEE (reference sequence). The CDR3 contains 15 residues. V dropped 1 base and J dropped 4 bases, with 15 bases sitting between them. This CDR3 reads CASSLNSGERYEQYF. CDR3 sequence (DNA): TGTGCCAGCAGCTTGAACTCCGGGGAAAGGTACGAGCAGTACTTC.

This chain joins TRBV4-2 and TRBJ2-3, with 9 bases identical to TRBD2. Germline values: CDR1 LGHNA, CDR2 YNFKEQ. V gave up 5 bases and J gave up 0 bases; unmatched junction bases: 9. The CDR3 runs to 17 residues. The CDR3 protein is CASSFPTSGLSTDTQYF. The CDR3 DNA reads TGTGCCAGCAGCTTCCCGACTAGCGGATTAAGCACAGATACGCAGTATTTT.